This entry lists 32 T cell receptor beta chains sequenced from one sample in a study of blood T cell repertoires in COVID-19. Clones were sequenced by immunoSEQ multiplex PCR, and TCRdb holds only the in-frame ones, with some missing. The repertoire holds 210,000 or so clones, with about 88% as singletons. Sequenced sample: peripheral blood. These receptors all stem from a woman aged 40-49 years with acute or convalescent COVID-19.

The gene calls are TRBV5-1 and TRBJ2-1; a possible D gene is TRBD2 (6 bases). V was cut by 3 bases and J by 3 bases, with 16 bases left in between. Germline V lookup: CDR1 SGHRS, CDR2 YFSETQ. The CDR3 contains 16 residues. The CDR3 bases are TGCGCCAGCAGCTCTTCCAGCAGCGGGTTCTACAATGAGCAGTTCTTC. Encoded protein: CASSSSSSGFYNEQFF.

The CDR3 here is CASRGRRETQYF. The CDR3, as DNA: TGTGCCAGCAGAGGAAGGCGGGAGACCCAGTACTTC. The chain is built from TRBV2 and TRBJ2-5; unclear D gene. V was clipped by 6 bases and J by 5 bases, with 10 bases between them. This CDR3 spans 12 amino acids. The V gene's germline CDR1 is SNHLY and CDR2 FYNNEI.

The chain combines TRBV19 with TRBJ1-1; D remains unclear. CDR1 is LNHDA, CDR2 SQIVND, per germline (reference sequence). This CDR3 contains 14 residues. Trimming pared 3 bases from V and 1 base from J, leaving 9 bases between. The CDR3 loop is CASSMVGQNTEAFF. Here the CDR3 DNA reads TGTGCCAGTAGTATGGTGGGCCAGAACACTGAAGCTTTCTTT.

The V gene is TRBV6-5, the J gene TRBJ2-7; perhaps TRBD2 as D (6 bases). Germline V gene lookup returns CDR1 MNHEY and CDR2 SVGAGI. The CDR3 is 15 amino acids. The V gene lost 5 bases and the J gene lost 6 bases, with 20 bases spanning the gap. CDR3 nucleotide sequence: TGTGCCAGCAGTCCCACCTCGTCTTTCGGGGGCGAGCAGTACGTC. Translated: CASSPTSSFGGEQYV.

The chain uses TRBV9 and TRBJ2-5; 10 bases fit TRBD2. The germline CDR1 and CDR2 sequences are SGDLS and YYNGEE. This CDR3 spans 14 amino acids. The trim removed 4 bases at V and 3 bases at J, leaving 3 bases unmatched. This chain's CDR3 is CASSKRGGEETQYF. The CDR3, as DNA: TGTGCCAGCAGCAAGCGGGGGGGCGAAGAGACCCAGTACTTC.

V and J are TRBV15 and TRBJ2-5; 10 nucleotides agree with TRBD1. This CDR3 is built from 16 residues. The trim removed 3 bases at V and 1 base at J, leaving 5 bases unmatched. In germline, CDR1 is LNHNV, CDR2 YYDKDF (reference sequence). The DNA of the CDR3 is TGTGCCACCAGCAGTCGGGACAGGGGTTTCCAAGAGACCCAGTACTTC. This encodes CATSSRDRGFQETQYF. Combining the CDR3 with reference TRBV15 and TRBJ2-5 gives the whole variable domain DAMVIQNPRYQVTQFGKPVTLSCSQTLNHNVMYWYQQKSSQAPKLLFHYYDKDFNNEADTPDNFQSRRPNTSFCFLDIRSPGLGDTAMYLCATSSRDRGFQETQYFGPGTRLLVL.

The rearrangement joins TRBV5-6 to TRBJ2-7; D is perhaps TRBD2 (7 bases). CDR1 and CDR2 from the germline V gene are SGHDT and YYEEEE. The CDR3 has 14 residues. Deletions cut 4 bases from V and 4 bases from J, with 15 bases between. The CDR3: CASSLIRGGYEQYV. The CDR3 DNA sequence: TGTGCCAGCAGCCTTATCAGGGGAGGGTACGAGCAGTACGTC.

J is TRBJ1-1 and V is TRBV9, with D perhaps matching TRBD1 (5 bases). The CDR3 covers 13 residues. CDR1 and CDR2 (germline): SGDLS, YYNGEE. V lost 1 base and J 7 bases, leaving 11 bases between the germline ends. CDR3 sequence (DNA): TGTGCCAGCAGCGTAAGGGGTATGGGTGAAGCTTTCTTT. This translates into CASSVRGMGEAFF.

The V and J genes are TRBV11-2 and TRBJ1-5; 10 nucleotides align to TRBD1. The CDR3 length is 16 residues. The junction had 6 bases not matched to a gene; V was cut back by 1 base and J by 6 bases. Germline loops: CDR1 SGHAT, CDR2 FQNNGV. CDR3 region: CASSLGARTGGQPQHF. CDR3 sequence (DNA): TGTGCCAGCAGCTTAGGCGCGCGGACAGGGGGTCAGCCCCAGCATTTT.

This rearrangement joins TRBV5-1 to TRBJ2-1; 7 positions match TRBD1. The V gene's germline CDR1 is SGHRS and CDR2 YFSETQ. The CDR3 loop spans 15 amino acids. J gave up 4 bases and V 5 bases, and 9 bases lay outside the gene matches. The CDR3 is CASRKTGSDYNEQFF. The CDR3, as DNA: TGCGCCAGCAGGAAGACAGGGAGCGATTACAATGAGCAGTTCTTC.

The chain joins TRBV10-2 to TRBJ1-2; D is unresolved. V was trimmed by 0 bases and J by 0 bases, leaving 11 bases between them. Germline V gives CDR1 WSHSY, CDR2 SAAADI. CDR3 length: 16 amino acids. CDR3 amino acids: CASSESLGRANYGYTF. In nucleotides, the CDR3 is TGCGCCAGCAGTGAGTCCCTGGGGAGAGCTAACTATGGCTACACCTTC.

The rearrangement uses TRBV7-6 and TRBJ1-5; 8 nucleotides match TRBD1. Germline CDR1 and CDR2: SGHVS and FNYEAQ. V was clipped by 5 bases and J by 2 bases; unmatched bases: 5. The CDR3 runs to 15 residues. This CDR3 reads CASSPTGEGNQPQHF. DNA of the CDR3: TGTGCCAGCAGCCCGACAGGGGAGGGCAATCAGCCCCAGCATTTT.

Worth noting for this clone: The sample holds other DNA sequences that translate to the same CDR3. The chain combines TRBV29-1 with TRBJ1-2, with 8 positions matching TRBD1. The CDR3 runs 12 residues. Germline CDR1 is SQVTM and CDR2 is ANQGSEA. With 6 bases clipped from V and 2 bases from J, the junction kept 2 bases outside the gene matches. CDR3: CSVYRGNYGYTF. CDR3 in DNA: TGCAGCGTGTACAGGGGGAACTATGGCTACACCTTC.

The chain employs TRBV7-9 and TRBJ1-1; D remains unclear. This CDR3 region has 16 residues. Germline V gives CDR1 SEHNR, CDR2 FQNEAQ (reference sequence). V lost 6 bases, J lost 0 bases, and 17 bases lay in between. The DNA for the CDR3 is TGTGCCAGCAGGACGGGCGGGTTAAGGGTGAACACTGAAGCTTTCTTT. This gives the protein CASRTGGLRVNTEAFF.

This chain connects TRBV3-1 (or the pseudogene TRBV3-2) to TRBJ1-5; D might be TRBD1 (6 bases). Trimming left V 5 bases short and J 6 bases short, with 14 bases between. The germline V gene encodes CDR1 LGHDT and CDR2 YNNKEL (reference sequence). This CDR3 has 14 residues. Here the CDR3 reads CASSDYREGQPQHF. In DNA form, the CDR3 reads TGTGCCAGCAGCGACTACAGGGAGGGTCAGCCCCAGCATTTT.

This clone was seen a few times. The genes are TRBV7-3 and TRBJ2-1; 7 bases match TRBD1. The germline gives CDR1 SGHTA, CDR2 FQGTGA. This CDR3 has 16 amino acids. Trimming at V came to 1 base and at J to 7 bases, leaving 10 bases not matched to a gene. In DNA form, the CDR3 reads TGTGCCAGCAGCTTAAGACGGGACAGTCTCATGAATGAGCAGTTCTTC. It translates to CASSLRRDSLMNEQFF.

The V gene is TRBV21-1, the J gene TRBJ2-4; the tabulated D call, TRBD1, remains unverified against the DNA. TRBV21-1 is listed as a pseudogene. CDR3 length: 16 amino acids. This chain's CDR3 is CASSKNTGEAKNIQYF. In DNA form, the CDR3 reads TGTGCCAGCAGCAAAAACACAGGAGAAGCCAAAAACATTCAGTACTTC.

The rearrangement uses TRBV5-6 and TRBJ1-1; maybe TRBD1 (6 bases). In germline, CDR1 is SGHDT, CDR2 YYEEEE. CDR3 length: 13 amino acids. V was clipped by 5 bases and J by 3 bases, with 11 bases between them. The DNA for the CDR3 is TGTGCCAGCAGGTCGGCAGGGGACACTGAAGCTTTCTTT. This translates into CASRSAGDTEAFF.

The chain links TRBV27 to TRBJ1-6; TRBD1 matches 7 bases. The CDR3 is made up of 16 amino acids. Losses at the gene ends were 6 bases for V and 4 bases for J; bases not matched to a gene: 9. Germline V CDR1 and CDR2: MNHEY, SMNVEV (reference sequence). CDR3 loop: CASSRQGRGYNSPLHF. The CDR3 DNA reads as TGTGCCAGCAGCCGACAGGGTCGGGGTTATAATTCACCCCTCCACTTT.

This chain connects TRBV18 to TRBJ1-2, with TRBD1 identical over 10 bases. The CDR3 sequence is 15 residues long. The J segment lost 5 bases and the V segment lost 5 bases, leaving 8 bases of the junction unmatched. From germline, CDR1 is KGHSH and CDR2 LQKENI. The CDR3 DNA follows: TGTGCCAGCTCAACCGACAGGGGGCTGAGGTATGGCTACACCTTC. The encoded protein is CASSTDRGLRYGYTF.

The chain has TRBV6-5 and TRBJ1-1; TRBD1 agrees at 7 bases. CDR3 length: 12 amino acids. Germline V gives CDR1 MNHEY, CDR2 SVGAGI. Trimming removed 2 bases from V and 10 bases from J; junction bases left unmatched: 4. The CDR3 region is CASSYPQGGAFF. CDR3 sequence (DNA): TGTGCCAGCAGTTACCCCCAGGGGGGAGCTTTCTTT.

V is TRBV5-6 and J is TRBJ1-2, with a possible D match to TRBD1 (5 bases). The CDR3 length is 18 residues. Trimming removed 1 base from V and 2 bases from J, with 21 bases in between. Germline loops: CDR1 SGHDT, CDR2 YYEEEE. DNA of the CDR3: TGTGCCAGCAGCTTGTGGGGCGTAACCTACCAGGGCAACTATGGCTACACCTTC. Translation gives CASSLWGVTYQGNYGYTF.

In DNA form, the CDR3 reads TGCAGCGTTGAAGAGCGTACTGAAGCTTTCTTT. As protein: CSVEERTEAFF. This rearrangement joins TRBV29-1 to TRBJ1-1; no definite D call. V was pared by 0 bases and J by 5 bases, with 4 bases between. The germline V gene has CDR1 SQVTM and CDR2 ANQGSEA. This CDR3 comprises 11 residues.

The genes are TRBV24-1 and TRBJ2-1; 7 bases are shared with TRBD2. The V and J ends lost 2 bases and 0 bases, in that order; junction bases with no gene match: 6. The CDR3 sequence is 17 residues long. CDR1 and CDR2 from the germline V gene are KGHDR and SFDVKD. The CDR3 reads CATSDSGGRGSYNEQFF. The CDR3 coding sequence is TGTGCCACCAGTGATTCGGGGGGAAGGGGCTCCTACAATGAGCAGTTCTTC.

This rearrangement joins TRBV7-2 to TRBJ2-1; 8 bases agree with TRBD2. J was trimmed by 4 bases and V by 5 bases; bases with no gene match: 19. The length of the CDR3 is 19 residues. Germline loops: CDR1 SGHTA, CDR2 FQGNSA. CDR3 bases: TGTGCCAGCAGCCCACGCGCCGCGGGGGGCCATGAGAGGTACAATGAGCAGTTCTTC. Protein sequence: CASSPRAAGGHERYNEQFF. Full variable domain (missing parts from reference TRBV7-2 and TRBJ2-1): GAGVSQSPSNKVTEKGKDVELRCDPISGHTALYWYRQSLGQGLEFLIYFQGNSAPDKSGLPSDRFSAERTGGSVSTLTIQRTQQEDSAVYLCASSPRAAGGHERYNEQFFGPGTRLTVL.

The chain combines TRBV18 with TRBJ2-5, with 7 positions matching TRBD2. This CDR3 contains 20 residues. V lost 3 bases to trimming and J lost 4 bases; unmatched junction nucleotides: 23. CDR1 and CDR2 from the germline V gene are KGHSH and LQKENI. DNA of the CDR3: TGTGCCAGCTCACCGTTACCCGGGACTATAAGTTCCCCACGGCGAGAGACCCAGTACTTC. Translating gives CASSPLPGTISSPRRETQYF.

The rearrangement joins TRBV19 to TRBJ1-1; D possibly corresponds to TRBD1 (6 bases). The V gene's germline CDR1 is LNHDA and CDR2 SQIVND (reference sequence). The CDR3 runs 17 residues. V was cut by 6 bases and J by 0 bases, with 20 bases left in between. In nucleotides, the CDR3 is TGTGCCAGTAGCCGCCGAACAGGGTCCTCGATGAACACTGAAGCTTTCTTT. It encodes CASSRRTGSSMNTEAFF.

The rearrangement joins TRBV24-1 to TRBJ1-6, with D possibly being TRBD1 (6 bases). CDR1 and CDR2 from the germline V gene are KGHDR and SFDVKD. The length of the CDR3 is 12 residues. The chain's CDR3 is CAEGGEDSPLHF. Written as DNA, the CDR3 is TGTGCTGAGGGGGGGGAAGATTCACCCCTCCACTTT.

The chain uses TRBV4-2 and TRBJ1-1; D not resolved. Trimming cost V 1 base and J 1 base, with 16 bases left between them. The CDR3 contains 17 residues. The germline V gene encodes CDR1 LGHNA and CDR2 YNFKEQ. CDR3: CASSQGAGTGTNTEAFF. The DNA for the CDR3 is TGTGCCAGCAGCCAAGGCGCGGGCACCGGAACGAACACTGAAGCTTTCTTT.

The chain employs TRBV2 and TRBJ2-7; 7 positions match TRBD1. Germline assignment: CDR1 SNHLY and CDR2 FYNNEI. The CDR3 contains 13 residues. The junction had 8 bases not matched to a gene; V was cut back by 6 bases and J by 6 bases. The DNA for the CDR3 is TGTGCCAGCAGCCGCGTGACAGGGTCCGAGCAGTACGTC. Residues: CASSRVTGSEQYV.

V usage is TRBV12-3 or TRBV12-4 and J usage is TRBJ1-1; TRBD1 is a possible D gene (6 bases). The CDR3 has 13 amino acids. The germline V and J ends were trimmed by 6 bases and 12 bases, with 20 bases remaining between them. CDR3 loop: CASRVTRTVSTFF. The CDR3 DNA is TGTGCCAGCAGAGTGACCCGGACAGTTTCAACTTTCTTT.

This chain uses TRBV6-2 or TRBV6-3 with TRBJ2-2, with a tentative D call TRBD1 (6 bases). The V end was cut by 5 bases, the J end by 5 bases, with 9 bases between. This CDR3 is 13 amino acids long. CDR1 is MNHEY and CDR2 is SVGEGT in the germline V gene. This CDR3 is CASSRRGTGELFF. DNA for the CDR3: TGTGCCAGCAGTAGAAGGGGGACCGGGGAGCTGTTTTTT.